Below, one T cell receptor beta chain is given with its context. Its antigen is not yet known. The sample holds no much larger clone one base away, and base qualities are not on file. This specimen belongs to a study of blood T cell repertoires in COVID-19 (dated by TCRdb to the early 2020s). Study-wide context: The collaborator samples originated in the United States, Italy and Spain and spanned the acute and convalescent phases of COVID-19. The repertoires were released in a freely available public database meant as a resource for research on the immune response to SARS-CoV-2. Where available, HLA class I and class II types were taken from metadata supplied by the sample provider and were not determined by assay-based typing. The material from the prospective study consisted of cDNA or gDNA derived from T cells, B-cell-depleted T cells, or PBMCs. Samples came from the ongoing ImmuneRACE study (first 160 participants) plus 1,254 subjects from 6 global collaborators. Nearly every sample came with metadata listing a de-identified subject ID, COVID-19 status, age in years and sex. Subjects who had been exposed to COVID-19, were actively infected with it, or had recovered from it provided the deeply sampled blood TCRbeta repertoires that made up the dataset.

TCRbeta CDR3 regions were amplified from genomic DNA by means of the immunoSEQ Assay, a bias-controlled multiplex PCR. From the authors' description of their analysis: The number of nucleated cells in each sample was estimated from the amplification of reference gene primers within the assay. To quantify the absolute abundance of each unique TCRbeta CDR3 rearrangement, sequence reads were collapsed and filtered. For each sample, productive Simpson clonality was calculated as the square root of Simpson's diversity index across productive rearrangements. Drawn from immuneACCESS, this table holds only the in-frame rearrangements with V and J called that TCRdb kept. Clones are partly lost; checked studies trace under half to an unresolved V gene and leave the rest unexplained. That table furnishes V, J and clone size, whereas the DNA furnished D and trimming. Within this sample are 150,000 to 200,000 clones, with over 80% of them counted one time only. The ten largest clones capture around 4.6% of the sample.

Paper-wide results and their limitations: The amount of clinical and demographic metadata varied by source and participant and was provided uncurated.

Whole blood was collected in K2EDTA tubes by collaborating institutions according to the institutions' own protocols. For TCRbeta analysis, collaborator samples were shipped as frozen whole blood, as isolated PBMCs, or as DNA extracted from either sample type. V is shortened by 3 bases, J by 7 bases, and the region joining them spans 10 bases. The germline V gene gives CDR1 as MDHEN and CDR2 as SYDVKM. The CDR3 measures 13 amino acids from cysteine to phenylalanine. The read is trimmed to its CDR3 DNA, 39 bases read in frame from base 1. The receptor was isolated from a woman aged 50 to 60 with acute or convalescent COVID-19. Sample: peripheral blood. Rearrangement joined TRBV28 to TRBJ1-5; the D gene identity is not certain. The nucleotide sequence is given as TGTGCCAGCAGTTTGGAGGGTCGACAGCCCCAGCATTTT. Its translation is CASSLEGRQPQHF. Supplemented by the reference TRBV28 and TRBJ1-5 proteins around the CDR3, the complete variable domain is DVKVTQSSRYLVKRTGEKVFLECVQDMDHENMFWYRQDPGLGLRLIYFSYDVKMKEKGDIPEGYSVSREKKERFSLILESASTNQTSMYLCASSLEGRQPQHFGDGTRLSIL.